These 32 T cell receptor beta chains were sequenced from one sample in a study of cytomegalovirus exposure and HLA in healthy donors. This PCR relied on a set of 60 Vbeta primers and 13 Jbeta primers. Some clones are missing from TCRdb's copy, which holds only in-frame ones; the method was immunoSEQ multiplex PCR. The sample records around 190,000 clones, roughly 8.7% being singletons. Material: PBMCs. These receptors were obtained from a woman aged 25 to 45 in good health and CMV-seropositive.

This clone has just a few counts. V gene TRBV19 combines with J gene TRBJ1-1; TRBD1 matches at 9 bases. Germline CDR1 reads LNHDA; CDR2 reads SQIVND (reference sequence). The V and J ends lost 3 bases and 3 bases, in that order; junction bases with no gene match: 11. CDR3 size: 17 residues. The CDR3 bases are TGTGCCAGTAGTATCGCCGGGACAGGGAGGGGGTACACTGAAGCTTTCTTT. It encodes CASSIAGTGRGYTEAFF.

The genes are TRBV19 and TRBJ2-7, with 13 bases lining up with TRBD2. After removal of 0 bases from V and 4 bases from J, the junction contained 12 bases not matched to a gene. The CDR3 length is 19 residues. The V gene's germline CDR1 is LNHDA and CDR2 SQIVND (reference sequence). The CDR3 spells CASSIDGLAGAAGIYEQYF. The CDR3 region has the DNA TGTGCCAGTAGTATAGATGGACTAGCGGGAGCGGCGGGGATTTACGAGCAGTACTTC.

This clone turned up a few times. The chain uses TRBV6-5 and TRBJ2-1; D perhaps matches TRBD2 (7 bases). There are 14 residues in the CDR3. The V gene's germline CDR1 is MNHEY and CDR2 SVGAGI. Trimming stripped 4 bases from V and 8 bases from J, with 15 bases between. The CDR3 coding sequence is TGTGCCAGCAGTTTGAGTTGGGGGGGCGATGAGCAGTTCTTC. It translates to CASSLSWGGDEQFF.

With respect to this clone: Other DNA sequences in the sample encode the same CDR3. V gene TRBV5-1 combines with J gene TRBJ2-7, with 7 bases that match TRBD1. Trimming cost V 4 bases and J 0 bases; bases outside gene matches: 4. Germline CDR1 reads SGHRS; CDR2 reads YFSETQ. The CDR3 consists of 14 residues. CDR3 sequence reads: CASSAGTASYEQYF. CDR3 nucleotides: TGCGCCAGCAGCGCCGGGACAGCCTCCTACGAGCAGTACTTC.

This clone appeared a few times. The rearrangement joins TRBV6-5 to TRBJ2-1; D perhaps matches TRBD1 (5 bases). This CDR3 spans 16 amino acids. V was clipped by 0 bases and J by 4 bases, with 13 bases between them. CDR1 MNHEY and CDR2 SVGAGI come from the germline V gene. CDR3 residues: CASSYSKGIEYNEQFF. For the CDR3, the DNA is TGTGCCAGCAGTTACTCGAAGGGGATTGAGTACAATGAGCAGTTCTTC.

This clone was seen more than once but under ten times. V usage is TRBV5-8 and J usage is TRBJ1-2; 8 bases are shared with TRBD1. Germline V gene sequence: CDR1 SGHTS, CDR2 YDEGEE. V lost 7 bases, J lost 2 bases, and 10 bases stayed unmatched. CDR3 length: 15 amino acids. The CDR3, as DNA: TGTGCCAGCTGGGGACAGGCGCTAGCCAACTATGGCTACACCTTC. Its translation: CASWGQALANYGYTF.

This clone came up a few times. V usage is TRBV29-1 and J usage is TRBJ1-2; D may be TRBD1 (5 bases). Germline loops: CDR1 SQVTM, CDR2 ANQGSEA. The CDR3 covers 12 residues. Trimming took 1 base from V and 6 from J, leaving 9 bases between them. CDR3 DNA: TGCAGCGTTGAAGGGGGGAGGGATGGCTACACCTTC. The encoded protein is CSVEGGRDGYTF.

This clone was found a few times. The chain combines TRBV10-1 with TRBJ2-1, with 12 bases identical to TRBD2. The germline V gene has CDR1 WNHNN and CDR2 SYGVQD (reference sequence). This CDR3 is built from 16 residues. Trimming cost V 8 bases and J 6 bases; bases outside gene matches: 11. CDR3 DNA sequence: TGCGCCAGCGGCCCACCTAGCGGGAGGGCCGGCAATGAGCAGTTCTTC. This gives the protein CASGPPSGRAGNEQFF.

The rearrangement uses TRBV6-6 and TRBJ2-7; TRBD2 might be the D (7 bases). Trimming took off 7 bases at V and 2 bases at J, with 18 bases between the two ends. This CDR3 is 15 amino acids long. The germline gives CDR1 MNHNY, CDR2 SVGAGI (reference sequence). The CDR3 loop is CASINPGGATYEQYF. The CDR3 nucleotides are TGTGCCAGCATTAATCCTGGGGGGGCGACCTACGAGCAGTACTTC.

This clone was picked up a small number of times. The chain links TRBV19 to TRBJ2-7, with unresolved D. The germline V gene has CDR1 LNHDA and CDR2 SQIVND (reference sequence). CDR3 length: 11 amino acids. The V end lost 5 bases, the J end lost 6 bases, and 8 bases lay between the germline ends. CDR3 nucleotides: TGTGCCAGTAGTGGATCAGGCGAGCAGTACTTC. Protein product: CASSGSGEQYF. Looking up the rest from reference TRBV19 and TRBJ2-7 gives the full variable domain: DGGITQSPKYLFRKEGQNVTLSCEQNLNHDAMYWYRQDPGQGLRLIYYSQIVNDFQKGDIAEGYSVSREKKESFPLTVTSAQKNPTAFYLCASSGSGEQYFGPGTRLTVT.

The table lists this clone with a few counts. V is TRBV2 and J is TRBJ1-2, with TRBD1 identical over 9 bases. The CDR3 is 15 residues long. Per germline, CDR1 SNHLY and CDR2 FYNNEI. Trimming cost V 6 bases and J 0 bases; bases outside gene matches: 5. The CDR3 coding sequence is TGTGCCAGCAGAGCCGACAGGGGGGCTAACTATGGCTACACCTTC. This sequence encodes CASRADRGANYGYTF.

The CDR3 region is CASTEQSFTDTQYF. The CDR3 DNA reads TGTGCCAGTACTGAACAGAGCTTCACAGATACGCAGTATTTT. The chain carries TRBV19 and TRBJ2-3; D is undetermined. The V and J ends lost 7 bases and 2 bases respectively, with 13 bases between them. CDR1 and CDR2 from the germline V gene are LNHDA and SQIVND (reference sequence). The CDR3 runs to 14 residues. Based on the CDR3 plus reference TRBV19 and TRBJ2-3, the full variable domain is DGGITQSPKYLFRKEGQNVTLSCEQNLNHDAMYWYRQDPGQGLRLIYYSQIVNDFQKGDIAEGYSVSREKKESFPLTVTSAQKNPTAFYLCASTEQSFTDTQYFGPGTRLTVL.

This clone turned up a few times. V and J are TRBV11-3 and TRBJ2-1; 11 bases agree with TRBD2. Trimming removed 1 base from V and 4 bases from J; junction bases left unmatched: 6. The CDR3 totals 17 residues. Looked up from germline, CDR1 is SGHNT and CDR2 is YENEEA. The DNA for the CDR3 is TGTGCCAGCAGCTTAGGCGGACTAGCGGGTGATTACAATGAGCAGTTCTTC. Translating gives CASSLGGLAGDYNEQFF.

This clone appeared a few times. The chain employs TRBV19 and TRBJ1-1; tentative D call: TRBD1 (6 bases). The CDR3 extends over 14 amino acids. CDR1 is LNHDA, CDR2 SQIVND, per germline (reference sequence). V was trimmed by 4 bases and J by 4 bases, leaving 13 bases between them. CDR3 region: CASSKQGKSTEAFF. CDR3 nucleotide sequence: TGTGCCAGTAGTAAACAGGGAAAGAGCACTGAAGCTTTCTTT.

This clone was seen a few times. V gene TRBV2 combines with J gene TRBJ1-1; TRBD1 matches 8 bases. The CDR3 has 15 residues. V shed 5 bases, J shed 2 bases, and the junction held 7 bases outside the gene matches. Germline-derived CDR1 and CDR2 are SNHLY and FYNNEI. The CDR3 loop reads CASSPGGWGNTEAFF. CDR3 coding DNA: TGTGCCAGCAGTCCAGGGGGCTGGGGAAACACTGAAGCTTTCTTT.

Regarding this clone: Lacking the conserved final phenylalanine or tryptophan, this CDR3 likely reflects a read error. The J gene is TRBJ1-5, the V gene TRBV6-1; 7 positions agree with TRBD1. This CDR3 comprises 13 residues. Trimming at V came to 10 bases and at J to 7 bases, leaving 10 bases not matched to a gene. The germline V gene has CDR1 MNHNS and CDR2 SASEGT. CDR3 in amino acids: CAINEGGDQPQHL. CDR3 sequence (DNA): TGTGCCATCAATGAAGGGGGCGACCAGCCCCAGCATTTG.

This chain connects TRBV19 to TRBJ1-2; tentative D call: TRBD1 (5 bases). The CDR3 spans 15 residues. Germline-derived CDR1 and CDR2 are LNHDA and SQIVND (reference sequence). The germline V and J ends were trimmed by 5 bases and 4 bases, with 17 bases remaining between them. CDR3 sequence reads: CASSSPGHSAYGYTF. The CDR3 DNA sequence: TGTGCCAGTAGTTCCCCCGGACACTCTGCCTATGGCTACACCTTC.

CDR3 loop: CASSGAGTRDTQYF. In nucleotides, the CDR3 is TGCGCCAGCAGTGGGGCAGGAACGAGAGATACGCAGTATTTT. The rearrangement links TRBV10-1 to TRBJ2-3; D is undetermined. Germline V gene sequence: CDR1 WNHNN, CDR2 SYGVQD (reference sequence). CDR3 length: 14 amino acids. V was trimmed by 4 bases and J by 5 bases, leaving 13 bases between them.

The CDR3 loop is CALLAGTYATGELFF. In nucleotides, the CDR3 is TGTGCCCTCCTAGCAGGGACATATGCGACCGGGGAGCTGTTTTTT. V gene TRBV6-1 combines with J gene TRBJ2-2, with D maybe TRBD1 (6 bases). Trimming left V 11 bases short and J 5 bases short, with 21 bases between. The CDR3 contains 15 residues. CDR1 is MNHNS, CDR2 SASEGT, per germline.

The J gene is TRBJ2-7, the V gene TRBV19, with TRBD1 matching over 8 bases. Germline CDR1 and CDR2: LNHDA and SQIVND (reference sequence). The trim removed 10 bases at V and 6 bases at J, leaving 14 bases unmatched. This CDR3 is 14 amino acids long. The DNA for the CDR3 is TGTGCCACCTCGCACTGGACAGGGCAACTCGAGCAGTACTTC. This gives the protein CATSHWTGQLEQYF.

The CDR3: CASSRPGKADQETQYF. The CDR3 DNA follows: TGTGCCAGCAGCCGCCCCGGGAAGGCCGACCAAGAGACCCAGTACTTC. This chain links TRBV7-9 with TRBJ2-5, with a weak D call TRBD2 (5 bases). CDR3 length: 16 amino acids. Trimming left V 5 bases short and J 0 bases short, with 16 bases between. From germline, CDR1 is SEHNR and CDR2 FQNEAQ (reference sequence). The full variable domain, rest sourced from reference TRBV7-9 and TRBJ2-5, is DTGVSQNPRHKITKRGQNVTFRCDPISEHNRLYWYRQTLGQGPEFLTYFQNEAQLEKSRLLSDRFSAERPKGSFSTLEIQRTEQGDSAMYLCASSRPGKADQETQYFGPGTRLLVL.

This clone appeared a few times. This chain joins TRBV27 and TRBJ2-1, with 10 bases that match TRBD1. The CDR3 sequence is 15 residues long. V gave up 1 base and J gave up 6 bases; unmatched junction bases: 3. CDR1 is MNHEY and CDR2 is SMNVEV in the germline V gene (reference sequence). DNA for the CDR3: TGTGCCAGCAGTTTATGGGGACAGGGGAGCAATGAGCAGTTCTTC. This gives the protein CASSLWGQGSNEQFF.

This clone was seen a handful of times. The genes are TRBV5-1 and TRBJ2-2; the match to TRBD1 covers 8 bases. The CDR3 loop spans 15 amino acids. CDR1 and CDR2 (germline): SGHRS, YFSETQ. Unmatched junction bases numbered 7, after V lost 4 bases and J lost 5 bases. DNA for the CDR3: TGCGCCAGCAGCGAGGGACAGGCGGAAACCGGGGAGCTGTTTTTT. Translated: CASSEGQAETGELFF.

The chain links TRBV5-6 to TRBJ2-3; D ambiguous. This CDR3 is built from 11 residues. Germline CDR1 SGHDT, CDR2 YYEEEE. V was clipped by 3 bases and J by 6 bases, with 5 bases between them. Here the CDR3 reads CASSSLDTQYF. The CDR3 nucleotides are TGTGCCAGCAGCTCCTTGGATACGCAGTATTTT.

This clone was detected a few times. The rearrangement links TRBV10-2 to TRBJ1-4; 7 bases fit TRBD1. Trimming removed 3 bases from V and 4 bases from J; junction bases left unmatched: 5. Germline CDR1 and CDR2: WSHSY and SAAADI. The CDR3 is 15 amino acids. Here the CDR3 reads CASSDRGEVNEKLFF. CDR3 DNA sequence: TGCGCCAGCAGTGACAGGGGGGAAGTTAATGAAAAACTGTTTTTT.

This clone appeared a few times. The chain recombines TRBV6-1 with TRBJ2-3; TRBD2 aligns across 12 bases. There are 21 residues in the CDR3. The trim removed 0 bases at V and 0 bases at J, leaving 13 bases unmatched. Germline loops: CDR1 MNHNS, CDR2 SASEGT. DNA of the CDR3: TGTGCCAGCAGTGAAGCTTATACCAGTTGGACTAGCGGGACTAGCACAGATACGCAGTATTTT. It specifies CASSEAYTSWTSGTSTDTQYF.

V usage is TRBV6-6 and J usage is TRBJ1-5; 8 nucleotides align to TRBD1. Germline CDR1 and CDR2: MNHNY and SVGAGI (reference sequence). The CDR3 extends over 15 amino acids. J gave up 7 bases and V 6 bases, and 11 bases lay outside the gene matches. CDR3 DNA: TGTGCCAGCAGCCCGCTTCAGGGGGCAAAGCAGCCCCAGCATTTT. Protein: CASSPLQGAKQPQHF.

This clone occurred a few times. V is TRBV7-8 and J is TRBJ1-5; TRBD1 matches 8 bases. Germline loops: CDR1 SGHVS, CDR2 FQNEAQ. V gave up 5 bases and J gave up 9 bases; unmatched junction bases: 3. This CDR3 has 12 residues. The CDR3 bases are TGTGCCAGCAGCCCCGACAGGGGGCCCCAGCATTTT. Translating gives CASSPDRGPQHF. Drawing the rest from reference TRBV7-8 and TRBJ1-5, the complete variable domain is GAGVSQSPRYKVAKRGQDVALRCDPISGHVSLFWYQQALGQGPEFLTYFQNEAQLDKSGLPSDRFFAERPEGSVSTLKIQRTQQEDSAVYLCASSPDRGPQHFGDGTRLSIL.

This clone was seen more than once but under ten times. The CDR3 nucleotides are TGTGCCTGGAGAAAGACAGGGGGCAATGAGCAGTTCTTC. Protein sequence: CAWRKTGGNEQFF. The rearrangement links TRBV30 to TRBJ2-1, with 9 positions matching TRBD1. Trimming took 3 bases from V and 6 from J; bases not matched to a gene: 3. Per the germline V gene, CDR1 is GTSNPN and CDR2 is SVGIG (reference sequence). This CDR3 has 13 amino acids. The entire variable domain, with the rest obtained from reference TRBV30 and TRBJ2-1, is as follows: SQTIHQWPATLVQPVGSPLSLECTVEGTSNPNLYWYRQAAGRGLQLLFYSVGIGQISSEVPQNLSASRPQDRQFILSSKKLLLSDSGFYLCAWRKTGGNEQFFGPGTRLTVL.

The chain recombines TRBV28 with TRBJ1-2; the D gene is possibly TRBD1 (5 bases). Germline V gene data show CDR1 as MDHEN and CDR2 as SYDVKM. The CDR3 totals 12 residues. Trimming removed 6 bases from V and 4 bases from J, with 9 bases in between. In DNA, the CDR3 is TGTGCCAGCAGCTTGGGGGGCTATGGCTACACCTTC. Translating gives CASSLGGYGYTF.

The sample holds a few counts of this clone. V gene TRBV18 combines with J gene TRBJ1-1; no firm D call. Trimming left V 1 base short and J 5 bases short, with 14 bases between. Germline values: CDR1 KGHSH, CDR2 LQKENI. This CDR3 comprises 15 residues. Here the CDR3 DNA reads TGTGCCAGCTCACCACTGGACGTCGGAGGAACTGAAGCTTTCTTT. Protein: CASSPLDVGGTEAFF.

This rearrangement joins TRBV6-5 to TRBJ2-5, with 7 bases aligning to TRBD2. This CDR3 is 13 amino acids long. Germline values: CDR1 MNHEY, CDR2 SVGAGI. V shed 8 bases and J 5 bases; nucleotides not matched to a gene: 8. Here the CDR3 DNA reads TGTGCCAGCCATACAGCGGGATTGGAGACCCAGTACTTC. It codes for CASHTAGLETQYF.